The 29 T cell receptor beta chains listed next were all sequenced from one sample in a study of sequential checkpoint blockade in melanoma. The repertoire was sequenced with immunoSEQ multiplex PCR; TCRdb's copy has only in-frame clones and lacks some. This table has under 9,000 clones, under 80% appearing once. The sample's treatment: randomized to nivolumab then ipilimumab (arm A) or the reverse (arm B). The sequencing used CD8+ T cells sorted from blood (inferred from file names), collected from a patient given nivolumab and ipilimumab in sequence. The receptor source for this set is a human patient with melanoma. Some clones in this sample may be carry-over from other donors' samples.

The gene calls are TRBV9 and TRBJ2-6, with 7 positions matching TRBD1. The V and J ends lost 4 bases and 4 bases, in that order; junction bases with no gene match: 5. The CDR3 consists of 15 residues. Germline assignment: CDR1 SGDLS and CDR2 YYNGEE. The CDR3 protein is CASSIQGYGANVLTF. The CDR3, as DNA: TGTGCCAGCAGCATACAGGGGTACGGGGCCAACGTCCTGACTTTC.

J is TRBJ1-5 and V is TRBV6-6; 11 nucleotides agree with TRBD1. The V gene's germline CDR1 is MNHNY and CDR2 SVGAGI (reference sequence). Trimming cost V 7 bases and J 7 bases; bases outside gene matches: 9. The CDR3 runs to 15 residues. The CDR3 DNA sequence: TGTGCCAGCACCCAAGGACAGGGGGCGAAACAGCCCCAGCATTTT. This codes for CASTQGQGAKQPQHF.

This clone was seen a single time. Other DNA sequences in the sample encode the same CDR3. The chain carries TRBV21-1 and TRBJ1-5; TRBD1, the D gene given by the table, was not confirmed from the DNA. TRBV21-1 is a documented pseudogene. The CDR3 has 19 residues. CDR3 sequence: CASSKNRRQGDYSNQPQHF. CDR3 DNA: TGTGCCAGCAGCAAAAATCGTAGACAGGGCGATTATAGCAATCAGCCCCAGCATTTT.

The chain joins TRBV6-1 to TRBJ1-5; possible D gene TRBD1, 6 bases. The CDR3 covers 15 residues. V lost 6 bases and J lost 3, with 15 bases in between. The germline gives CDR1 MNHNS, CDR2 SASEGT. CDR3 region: CASSSQGMDNQPQHF. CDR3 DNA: TGTGCCAGCAGCTCTCAGGGGATGGACAATCAGCCCCAGCATTTT.

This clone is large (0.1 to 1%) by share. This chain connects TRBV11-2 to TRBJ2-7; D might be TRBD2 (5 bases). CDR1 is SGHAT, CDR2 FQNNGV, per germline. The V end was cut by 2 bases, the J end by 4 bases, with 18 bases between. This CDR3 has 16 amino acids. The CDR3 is CASSLIRATGYYEQYF. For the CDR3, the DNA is TGTGCCAGCAGCTTAATAAGGGCCACGGGGTATTACGAGCAGTACTTC.

The CDR3 nucleotides read TGCGCCAGCAGCTTGGACCAGGGGGGCTACGAGCAGTACTTC. Its translation: CASSLDQGGYEQYF. The gene calls are TRBV5-1 and TRBJ2-7; the D gene is possibly TRBD1 (7 bases). Deletions cut 0 bases from V and 3 bases from J, with 10 bases between. This CDR3 is 14 amino acids long. Looked up from germline, CDR1 is SGHRS and CDR2 is YFSETQ.

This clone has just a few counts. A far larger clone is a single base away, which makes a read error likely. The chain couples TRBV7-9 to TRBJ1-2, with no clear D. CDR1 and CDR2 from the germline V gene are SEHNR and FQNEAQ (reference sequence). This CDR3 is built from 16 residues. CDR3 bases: TGTGCCATCAGCTTACCTGATACTCCCCTTAACTATGGCTACACCTTC. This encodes CAISLPDTPLNYGYTF.

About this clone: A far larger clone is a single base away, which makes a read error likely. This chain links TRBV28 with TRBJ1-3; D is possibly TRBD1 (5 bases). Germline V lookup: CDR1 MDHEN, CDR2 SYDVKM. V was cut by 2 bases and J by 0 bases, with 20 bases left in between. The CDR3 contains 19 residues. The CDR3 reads CASSLEFLGRDSSGNTIYF. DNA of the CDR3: TGTGCCAGCAGTTTAGAATTCTTGGGCAGGGACTCCTCTGGAAACACCATATATTTT.

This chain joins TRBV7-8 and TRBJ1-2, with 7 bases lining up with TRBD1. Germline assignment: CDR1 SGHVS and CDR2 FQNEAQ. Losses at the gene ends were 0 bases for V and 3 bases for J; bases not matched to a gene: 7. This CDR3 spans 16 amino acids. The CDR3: CASSLAPGQSDYGYTF. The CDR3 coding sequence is TGTGCCAGCAGCTTAGCCCCGGGACAGAGTGACTATGGCTACACCTTC.

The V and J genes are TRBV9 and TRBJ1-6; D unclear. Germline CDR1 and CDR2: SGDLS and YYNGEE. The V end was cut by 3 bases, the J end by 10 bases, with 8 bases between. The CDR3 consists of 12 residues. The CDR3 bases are TGTGCCAGCAGCGAAGGAGCCTCACCCCTCCACTTT. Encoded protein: CASSEGASPLHF. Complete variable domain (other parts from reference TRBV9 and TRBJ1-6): DSGVTQTPKHLITATGQRVTLRCSPRSGDLSVYWYQQSLDQGLQFLIQYYNGEERAKGNILERFSAQQFPDLHSELNLSSLELGDSALYFCASSEGASPLHFGNGTRLTVT.

Written as DNA, the CDR3 is TGCAGCGCCGGGACTAGCGGGGGGGCCCTCGGGGAGCTGTTTTTT. This sequence encodes CSAGTSGGALGELFF. The chain carries TRBV29-1 and TRBJ2-2; 16 bases align to TRBD2. The CDR3 covers 15 residues. Per germline, CDR1 SQVTM and CDR2 ANQGSEA. Trimming at V came to 7 bases and at J to 7 bases, leaving 6 bases not matched to a gene.

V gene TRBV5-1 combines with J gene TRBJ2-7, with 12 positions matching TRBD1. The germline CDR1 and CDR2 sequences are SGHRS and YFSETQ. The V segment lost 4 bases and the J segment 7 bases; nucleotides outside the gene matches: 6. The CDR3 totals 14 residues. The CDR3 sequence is CASSPGQGAREQYF. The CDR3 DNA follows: TGCGCCAGCAGCCCGGGACAGGGGGCGAGGGAGCAGTACTTC.

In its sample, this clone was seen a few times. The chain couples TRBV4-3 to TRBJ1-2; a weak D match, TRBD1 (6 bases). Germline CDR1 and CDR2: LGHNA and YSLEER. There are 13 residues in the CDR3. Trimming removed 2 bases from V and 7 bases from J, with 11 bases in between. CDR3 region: CASSQTGSAGYTF. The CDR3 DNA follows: TGCGCCAGCAGCCAAACAGGGTCCGCTGGCTACACCTTC.

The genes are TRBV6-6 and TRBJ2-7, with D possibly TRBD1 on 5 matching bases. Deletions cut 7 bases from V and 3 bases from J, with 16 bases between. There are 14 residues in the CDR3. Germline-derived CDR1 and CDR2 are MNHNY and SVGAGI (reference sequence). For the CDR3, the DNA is TGTGCCAGCAACCTGGGGCCGGACCGCTACGAGCAGTACTTC. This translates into CASNLGPDRYEQYF.

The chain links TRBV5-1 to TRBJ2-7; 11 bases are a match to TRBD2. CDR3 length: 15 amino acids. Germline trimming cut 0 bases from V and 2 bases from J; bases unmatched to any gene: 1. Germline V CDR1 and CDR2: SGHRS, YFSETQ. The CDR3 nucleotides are TGCGCCAGCAGCTTGGGTAGCGGGGGGGCCTACGAGCAGTACTTC. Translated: CASSLGSGGAYEQYF.

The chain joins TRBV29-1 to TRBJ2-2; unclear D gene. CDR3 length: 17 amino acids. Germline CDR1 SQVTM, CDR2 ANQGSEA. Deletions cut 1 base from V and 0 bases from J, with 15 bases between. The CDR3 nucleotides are TGCAGCGTTGAAGGCCTGGTTGACAAGCCGAACACCGGGGAGCTGTTTTTT. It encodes CSVEGLVDKPNTGELFF.

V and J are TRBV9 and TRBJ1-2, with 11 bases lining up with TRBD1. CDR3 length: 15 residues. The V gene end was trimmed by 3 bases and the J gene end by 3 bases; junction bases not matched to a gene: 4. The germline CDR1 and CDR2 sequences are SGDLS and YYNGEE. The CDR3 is CASSAWTGGYYGYTF. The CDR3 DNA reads TGTGCCAGCAGCGCTTGGACAGGGGGCTACTATGGCTACACCTTC.

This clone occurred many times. The CDR3 region is CASTAPEGYNQPQHF. In nucleotides, the CDR3 is TGTGCCAGCACCGCCCCTGAGGGTTACAATCAGCCCCAGCATTTT. The chain couples TRBV6-1 to TRBJ1-5, with no clear D. Germline assignment: CDR1 MNHNS and CDR2 SASEGT. Trimming left V 7 bases short and J 3 bases short, with 16 bases between. The CDR3 extends over 15 amino acids.

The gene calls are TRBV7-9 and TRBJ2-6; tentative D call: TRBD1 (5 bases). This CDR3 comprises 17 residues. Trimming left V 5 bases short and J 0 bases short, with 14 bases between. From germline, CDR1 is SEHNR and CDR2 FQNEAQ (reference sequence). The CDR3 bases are TGTGCCAGCAGCGCGTTGGACAAAAACTCTGGGGCCAACGTCCTGACTTTC. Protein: CASSALDKNSGANVLTF.

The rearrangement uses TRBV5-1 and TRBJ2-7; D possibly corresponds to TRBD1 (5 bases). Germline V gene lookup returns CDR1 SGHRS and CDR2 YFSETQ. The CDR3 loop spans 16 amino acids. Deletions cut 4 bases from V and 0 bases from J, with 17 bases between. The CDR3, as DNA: TGCGCCAGCAGCCCTTTTTGGGGCAGGAGCTCCTACGAGCAGTACTTC. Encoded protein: CASSPFWGRSSYEQYF.

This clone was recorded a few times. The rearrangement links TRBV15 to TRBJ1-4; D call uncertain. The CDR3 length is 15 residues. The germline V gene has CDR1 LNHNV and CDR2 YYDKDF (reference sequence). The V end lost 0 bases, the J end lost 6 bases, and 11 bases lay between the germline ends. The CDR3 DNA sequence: TGTGCCACCAGCAGAGATGAGGAGGGAGATGAAAAACTGTTTTTT. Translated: CATSRDEEGDEKLFF.

The CDR3 nucleotides read TGCAGCGTTGAGGGACAGCACTCTGGGGCCAACGTCCTGACTTTC. Translation: CSVEGQHSGANVLTF. This chain uses TRBV29-1 with TRBJ2-6; 7 bases align to TRBD1. This CDR3 spans 15 amino acids. The germline CDR1 and CDR2 sequences are SQVTM and ANQGSEA. Unmatched junction bases numbered 2, after V lost 3 bases and J lost 0 bases.

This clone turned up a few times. The CDR3 DNA follows: TGTGCCAGCAGTCCAAGACAGGGTGACCAGCCCCAGCATTTT. This sequence encodes CASSPRQGDQPQHF. This chain uses TRBV28 with TRBJ1-5; 7 bases match TRBD1. CDR1 is MDHEN and CDR2 is SYDVKM in the germline V gene. Unmatched junction bases numbered 8, after V lost 5 bases and J lost 7 bases. The CDR3 consists of 14 residues.

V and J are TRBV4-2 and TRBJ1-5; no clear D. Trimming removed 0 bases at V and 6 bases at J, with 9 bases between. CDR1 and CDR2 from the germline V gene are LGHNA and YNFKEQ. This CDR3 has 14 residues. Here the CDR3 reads CASSQDGLGQPQHF. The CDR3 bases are TGTGCCAGCAGCCAAGATGGACTGGGTCAGCCCCAGCATTTT.

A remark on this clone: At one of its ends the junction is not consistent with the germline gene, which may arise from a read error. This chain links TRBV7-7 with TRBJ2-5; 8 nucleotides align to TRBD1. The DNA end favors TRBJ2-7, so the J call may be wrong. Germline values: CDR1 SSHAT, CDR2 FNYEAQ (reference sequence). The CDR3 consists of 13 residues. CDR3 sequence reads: CASSQQGGYEQYF. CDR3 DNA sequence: TGTGCTAGCAGCCAACAGGGGGGATACGAGCAGTACTTC.

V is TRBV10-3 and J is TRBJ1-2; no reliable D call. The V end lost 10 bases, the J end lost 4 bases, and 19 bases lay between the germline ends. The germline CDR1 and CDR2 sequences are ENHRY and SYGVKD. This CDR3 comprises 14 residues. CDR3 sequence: CATTSGNLLYGYTF. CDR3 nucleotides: TGTGCCACCACCAGCGGGAACTTACTCTATGGCTACACCTTC.

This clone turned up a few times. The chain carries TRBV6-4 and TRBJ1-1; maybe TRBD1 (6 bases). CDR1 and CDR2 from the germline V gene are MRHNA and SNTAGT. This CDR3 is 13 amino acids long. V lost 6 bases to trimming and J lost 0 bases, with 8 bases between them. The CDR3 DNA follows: TGTGCCAGCAGAAGGACAGTGAACACTGAAGCTTTCTTT. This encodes CASRRTVNTEAFF.

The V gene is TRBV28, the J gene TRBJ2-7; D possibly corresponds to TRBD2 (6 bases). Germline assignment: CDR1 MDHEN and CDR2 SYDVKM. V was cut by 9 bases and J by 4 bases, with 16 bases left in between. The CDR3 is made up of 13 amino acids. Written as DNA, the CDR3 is TGTGCCAGTGGGTCACAACGGGAGTACGAGCAGTACTTC. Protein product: CASGSQREYEQYF.

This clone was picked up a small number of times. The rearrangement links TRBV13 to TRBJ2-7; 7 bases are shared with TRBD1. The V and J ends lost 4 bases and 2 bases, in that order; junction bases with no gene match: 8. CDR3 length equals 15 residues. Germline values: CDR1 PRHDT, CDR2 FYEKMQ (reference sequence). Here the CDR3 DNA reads TGTGCCAGCAGCTCGCCGCGACAGGGAACCTACGAGCAGTACTTC. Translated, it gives CASSSPRQGTYEQYF.